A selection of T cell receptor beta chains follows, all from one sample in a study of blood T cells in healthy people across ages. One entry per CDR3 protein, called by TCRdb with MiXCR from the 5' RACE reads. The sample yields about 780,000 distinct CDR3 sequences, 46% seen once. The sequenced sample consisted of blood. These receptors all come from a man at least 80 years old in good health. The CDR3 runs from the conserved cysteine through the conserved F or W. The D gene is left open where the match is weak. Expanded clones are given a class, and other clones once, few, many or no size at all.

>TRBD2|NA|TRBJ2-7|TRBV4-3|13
CASSAGTMGEQYF
TGCGCCAGCAGCGCCGGGACTATGGGCGAGCAGTACTTC
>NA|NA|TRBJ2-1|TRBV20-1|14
CSARGAGYFGEQFF
TGCAGTGCTAGAGGGGCGGGGTATTTTGGGGAGCAGTTCTTC
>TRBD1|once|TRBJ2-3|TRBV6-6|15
CASSRGQGLADTQYF
TGTGCCAGCAGCCGGGGACAGGGTCTCGCAGATACGCAGTATTTT
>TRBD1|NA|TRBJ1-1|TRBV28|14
CASSQDRLNTEAFF
TGTGCCAGCAGCCAGGACAGGTTGAACACTGAAGCTTTCTTT
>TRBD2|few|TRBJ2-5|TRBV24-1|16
CATSDPAGAPQETQYF
TGTGCCACCAGTGACCCAGCGGGAGCCCCCCAAGAGACCCAGTACTTC
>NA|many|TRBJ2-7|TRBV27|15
CASRADSLLSYEQYF
TGTGCCAGCAGAGCCGACAGCTTATTATCCTACGAGCAGTACTTC
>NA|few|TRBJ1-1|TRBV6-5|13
CASSYTRDTEAFF
TGTGCCAGCAGTTACACCAGGGACACTGAAGCTTTCTTT
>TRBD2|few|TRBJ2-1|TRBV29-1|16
CSVLARLAGGFSEQFF
TGCAGCGTCCTCGCCCGACTAGCGGGAGGGTTTAGTGAGCAGTTCTTC
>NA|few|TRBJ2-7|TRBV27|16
CASSSTIARTAYEQYF
TGTGCCAGCAGTTCGACCATAGCCCGGACAGCCTACGAGCAGTACTTC
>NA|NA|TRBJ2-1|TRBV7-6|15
CASNFMGRANNKQFF
TGTGCCAGCAACTTCATGGGGCGGGCCAACAATAAGCAGTTCTTC
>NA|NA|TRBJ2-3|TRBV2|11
CASRPIDTQYF
TGTGCCAGCAGACCCATCGATACGCAGTATTTT
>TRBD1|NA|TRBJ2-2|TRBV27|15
CASSLSRGTGGELFF
TGTGCCAGCAGTCTCTCCAGGGGGACGGGCGGGGAGCTGTTTTTT
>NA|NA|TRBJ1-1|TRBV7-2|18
CASSLEILGQTMNTEAFF
TGTGCCAGCAGCTTAGAGATATTGGGGCAGACCATGAACACTGAAGCTTTCTTT
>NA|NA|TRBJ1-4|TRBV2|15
CASSINPAANEKLFF
TGTGCCAGCTCGATAAATCCGGCGGCTAATGAAAAACTGTTTTTT
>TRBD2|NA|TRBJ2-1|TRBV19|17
CASSMSRLAGGLEEQFF
TGTGCCAGTAGTATGTCTAGACTAGCGGGAGGGCTCGAAGAGCAGTTCTTC
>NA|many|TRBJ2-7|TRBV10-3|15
CAISESLRQAYEQYF
TGTGCCATCAGTGAGTCCCTTCGACAGGCCTACGAGCAGTACTTC
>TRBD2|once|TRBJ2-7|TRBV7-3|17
CASSSTSGRTSYNEQYF
TGTGCCAGCAGCTCCACTAGCGGGAGGACGTCCTACAATGAGCAGTACTTC
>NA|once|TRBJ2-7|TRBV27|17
CASSLRGGRGPTYEQYF
TGTGCCAGCAGTTTAAGGGGGGGGCGGGGCCCCACCTACGAGCAGTACTTC
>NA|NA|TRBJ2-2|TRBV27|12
CASGLWAGELFF
TGTGCCAGCGGTTTGTGGGCGGGGGAGCTGTTTTTT
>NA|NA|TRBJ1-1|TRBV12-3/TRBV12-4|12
CASKKAGPEAFF
TGTGCCAGTAAGAAAGCGGGGCCTGAAGCTTTCTTT
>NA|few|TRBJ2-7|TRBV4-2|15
CASSQGASVDYEQYF
TGTGCCAGCAGCCAAGGTGCTAGCGTAGACTACGAGCAGTACTTC
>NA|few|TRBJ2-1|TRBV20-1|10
CSTGYNEQFF
TGCAGTACAGGGTACAATGAGCAGTTCTTC
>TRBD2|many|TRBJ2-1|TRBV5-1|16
CASSLIGTSGYNEQFF
TGCGCCAGCAGCTTGATCGGGACTAGCGGATACAATGAGCAGTTCTTC
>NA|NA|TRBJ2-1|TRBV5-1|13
CASSLVGATEQFF
TGCGCCAGCAGCTTGGTCGGGGCAACGGAGCAGTTCTTC
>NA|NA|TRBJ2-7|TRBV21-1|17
CARIPGQGSGSTYEQYF
TGTGCCCGGATCCCGGGACAGGGGAGCGGGAGCACCTACGAGCAGTACTTC
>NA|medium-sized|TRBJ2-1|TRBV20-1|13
CSAELDSMDEQFF
TGCAGTGCTGAATTGGATTCGATGGATGAGCAGTTCTTC
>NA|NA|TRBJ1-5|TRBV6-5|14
CASSYAGAHQPQHF
TGTGCCAGCAGTTACGCGGGGGCTCATCAGCCCCAGCATTTT
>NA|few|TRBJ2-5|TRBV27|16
CASSLYSAGTQETQYF
TGTGCCAGCAGTTTATACTCGGCAGGGACCCAAGAGACCCAGTACTTC
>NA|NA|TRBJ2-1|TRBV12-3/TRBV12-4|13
CASSFTEQETQFF
TGTGCCAGCAGTTTTACGGAACAAGAGACCCAGTTCTTC
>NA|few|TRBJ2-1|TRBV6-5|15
CASSTSRDLYNEQFF
TGTGCCAGCAGCACCTCCCGGGATCTTTACAATGAGCAGTTCTTC
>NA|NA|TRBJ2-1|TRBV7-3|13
CASSLGVAAEQFF
TGTGCCAGCAGCTTAGGGGTGGCCGCTGAGCAGTTCTTC
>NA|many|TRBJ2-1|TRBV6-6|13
CASSYSRGYEQFF
TGTGCCAGCAGTTACTCGAGGGGGTACGAGCAGTTCTTC
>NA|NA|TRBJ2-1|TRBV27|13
CASSVYLNNEQFF
TGTGCCAGCAGTGTATACCTTAACAATGAGCAGTTCTTC
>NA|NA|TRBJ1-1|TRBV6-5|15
CASSPTQGVGREAFF
TGTGCCAGCAGTCCCACCCAGGGAGTAGGGAGAGAAGCTTTCTTT
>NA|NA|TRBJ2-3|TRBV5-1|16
CASSRRTMGRADTQYF
TGCGCCAGCAGCAGACGGACTATGGGACGGGCAGATACGCAGTATTTT
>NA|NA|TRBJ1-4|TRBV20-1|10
CSAGPVKLFF
TGCAGTGCTGGGCCTGTAAAACTGTTTTTT